A selection of T cell receptor beta chains follows, all from one sample in a study of control samples from healthy donors and cancer patients. Some clones are missing from TCRdb's copy, which holds only in-frame ones; the method was immunoSEQ multiplex PCR. The table records around 130,000 clones, around 92% of them present only once. Sequencing was done on a sample of PBMCs. The receptors derive from a man aged 50 or older with head and neck cancer. The CDR3 runs from the conserved cysteine through the conserved F or W. The order of the fields is J gene, D gene, clone size, V gene, CDR3 protein, CDR3 DNA. A D gene is named only where the DNA matches it firmly. Clone size is not always given. Where it is, it says once, few, many or a class for expanded clones.

>TRBJ2-7|NA|NA|TRBV6-6
CASSFSHSYEQYF
TGTGCCAGCAGTTTCAGCCACTCCTACGAGCAGTACTTC
>TRBJ2-1|NA|NA|TRBV19
CASSILTGTPRNNEQFF
TGTGCCAGTAGTATTTTAACAGGGACGCCTCGGAACAATGAGCAGTTCTTC
>TRBJ1-5|TRBD1|NA|TRBV6-1
CASSEGIRQGQPQHF
TGTGCCAGCAGTGAAGGGATTAGACAGGGACAGCCCCAGCATTTT
>TRBJ2-1|TRBD1|once|TRBV5-1
CASSRGQGYNEQFF
TGCGCCAGCAGCAGGGGACAGGGATACAATGAGCAGTTCTTC
>TRBJ2-3|NA|NA|TRBV27
CASSRPGVADTQYF
TGTGCCAGCAGTCGGCCAGGGGTGGCAGATACGCAGTATTTT
>TRBJ2-7|NA|NA|TRBV28
CASSFGSSYEQYF
TGTGCCAGCAGTTTCGGGAGCTCCTACGAGCAGTACTTC
>TRBJ1-2|NA|once|TRBV3-1/TRBV3-2
CASSQLKRGPAYYGYTF
TGTGCCAGCTCACAGCTGAAACGGGGGCCTGCGTACTATGGCTACACCTTC
>TRBJ2-5|TRBD2|NA|TRBV19
CATSPLAGTTQETQYF
TGTGCCACCTCTCCCTTAGCGGGGACTACACAAGAGACCCAGTACTTC
>TRBJ1-1|NA|NA|TRBV28
CASSLSSAAFF
TGTGCCAGCAGTTTATCCAGCGCGGCTTTCTTT
>TRBJ2-1|NA|NA|TRBV19
CASGTAPGNEQFF
TGTGCAAGTGGGACCGCTCCGGGCAATGAGCAGTTCTTC
>TRBJ1-5|NA|NA|TRBV12-3/TRBV12-4
CASSANAGQPQHF
TGTGCCAGCAGTGCTAACGCGGGTCAGCCCCAGCATTTT
>TRBJ1-1|TRBD1|NA|TRBV27
CASVGQGAREAFF
TGTGCCAGCGTCGGACAGGGGGCTAGGGAAGCTTTCTTT
>TRBJ2-7|TRBD1|NA|TRBV28
CASSGTGEIYYEQYF
TGTGCCTCCTCCGGGACAGGGGAAATTTACTACGAGCAGTACTTC
>TRBJ2-7|NA|NA|TRBV3-1/TRBV3-2
CASSRFADTPDEQYF
TGTGCCAGCAGCCGTTTCGCAGATACCCCGGACGAGCAGTACTTC
>TRBJ2-1|NA|NA|TRBV5-1
CASSLGSSSYNEQFF
TGCGCCAGCAGCTTGGGATCGAGCTCCTACAATGAGCAGTTCTTC
>TRBJ1-3|NA|NA|TRBV5-4
CASSLGASGNTIYF
TGTGCCAGCAGCTTGGGAGCCTCTGGAAACACCATATATTTT
>TRBJ2-5|NA|NA|TRBV28
CASSFGRQTETQYF
TGTGCCAGCAGTTTCGGACGCCAAACCGAGACCCAGTACTTC
>TRBJ2-1|TRBD1|NA|TRBV10-3
CAISWDRDNREQFF
TGTGCCATCAGCTGGGACAGGGACAACAGGGAGCAGTTCTTC
>TRBJ2-1|NA|NA|TRBV11-3
CASSLGGARPGYNEQFF
TGTGCCAGCAGCTTAGGGGGCGCAAGGCCTGGATACAATGAGCAGTTCTTC
>TRBJ1-3|NA|NA|TRBV18
CASSPWGSGNTIYF
TGTGCCAGCTCACCATGGGGATCTGGAAACACCATATATTTT
>TRBJ2-7|TRBD2|NA|TRBV10-3
CAISESGGELLLEQYF
TGTGCCATCAGTGAGTCTGGGGGGGAGCTTTTATTAGAGCAGTACTTC
>TRBJ2-7|TRBD2|NA|TRBV14
CASSQEGRLAGNEQYF
TGTGCCAGCAGCCAAGAAGGTCGCCTAGCGGGAAACGAGCAGTACTTC
>TRBJ2-7|TRBD1|NA|TRBV19
CASGDRGYEQYF
TGTGCCAGTGGGGACAGGGGCTACGAGCAGTACTTC
>TRBJ2-2|TRBD2|NA|TRBV5-1
CASSEGLAGTGELFF
TGCGCCAGCAGCGAGGGGCTAGCGGGTACCGGGGAGCTGTTTTTT
>TRBJ1-4|NA|NA|TRBV20-1
CSARLSEKLFF
TGCAGTGCTAGATTGAGTGAAAAACTGTTTTTT
>TRBJ2-1|NA|NA|TRBV6-1
CASSETILVHEQFF
TGTGCCAGCAGTGAAACTATTTTGGTTCATGAGCAGTTCTTC
>TRBJ2-5|NA|NA|TRBV12-3/TRBV12-4
CASSLGAVETQYF
TGTGCCAGCAGTTTAGGGGCGGTAGAGACCCAGTACTTC
>TRBJ1-6|NA|NA|TRBV10-2
CASREGGANNSPLHF
TGCGCCAGCAGGGAGGGAGGGGCCAATAATTCACCCCTCCACTTT
>TRBJ2-3|NA|once|TRBV10-2
CASSEPYATDTQYF
TGCGCCAGCAGTGAGCCCTACGCCACAGATACGCAGTATTTT
>TRBJ2-5|NA|NA|TRBV7-2
CASSLVTGVETQYF
TGTGCCAGCAGCTTAGTGACGGGAGTAGAGACCCAGTACTTC
>TRBJ2-1|TRBD2|NA|TRBV4-2
CASSQVVAGGYNEQFF
TGTGCCAGCAGCCAAGTTGTAGCGGGGGGGTACAATGAGCAGTTCTTC
>TRBJ2-1|NA|NA|TRBV7-8
CASSLARGGSLDLQTFNEQFF
TGTGCCAGCAGCTTAGCGCGGGGAGGATCCCTGGATCTTCAGACTTTCAATGAGCAGTTCTTC
>TRBJ2-2|TRBD2|few|TRBV5-6
CASSGPAGANTGELFF
TGTGCCAGCAGCGGACCAGCGGGAGCGAACACCGGGGAGCTGTTTTTT
>TRBJ1-1|NA|NA|TRBV9
CASSVGGITEAFF
TGTGCCAGCAGCGTAGGGGGCATCACTGAAGCTTTCTTT
>TRBJ1-1|NA|NA|TRBV25-1
CASSEGLVNTEAFF
TGTGCCAGCAGTGAAGGTCTTGTGAACACTGAAGCTTTCTTT
>TRBJ1-2|NA|NA|TRBV19
CASSIEARKYGYTF
TGTGCCAGTAGTATAGAAGCAAGGAAGTATGGCTACACCTTC
>TRBJ2-6|NA|NA|TRBV5-1
CATNRGGTDNSGANVLTF
TGCGCCACCAATCGTGGCGGGACAGATAACTCTGGGGCCAACGTCCTGACTTTC
>TRBJ2-3|TRBD2|NA|TRBV28
CASSFGRGAVRSAVSTDTQYF
TGTGCCAGCAGTTTCGGGCGGGGGGCGGTGAGGAGTGCTGTCAGCACAGATACGCAGTATTTT
>TRBJ2-7|NA|once|TRBV20-1
CSAPSVYEQYF
TGCAGTGCTCCTAGCGTATACGAGCAGTACTTC